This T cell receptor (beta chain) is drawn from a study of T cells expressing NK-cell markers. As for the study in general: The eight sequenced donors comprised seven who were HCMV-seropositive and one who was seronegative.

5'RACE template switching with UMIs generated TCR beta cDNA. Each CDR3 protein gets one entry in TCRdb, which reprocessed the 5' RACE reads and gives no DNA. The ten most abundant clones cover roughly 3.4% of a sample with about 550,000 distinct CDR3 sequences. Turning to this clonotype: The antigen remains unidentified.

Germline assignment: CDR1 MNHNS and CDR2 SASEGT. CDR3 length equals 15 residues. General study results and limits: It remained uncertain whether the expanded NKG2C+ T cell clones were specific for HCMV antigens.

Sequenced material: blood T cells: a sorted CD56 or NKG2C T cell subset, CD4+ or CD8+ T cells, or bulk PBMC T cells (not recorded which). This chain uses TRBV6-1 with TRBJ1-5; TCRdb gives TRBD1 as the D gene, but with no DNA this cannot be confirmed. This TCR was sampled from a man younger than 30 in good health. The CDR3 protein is CASRPTGGGNQPQHF.